The 17 T cell receptor beta chains given below trace back to one sample, sequenced in a study of OX40 agonist ivuxolimab in advanced cancers. Profiled with immunoSEQ multiplex PCR; TCRdb holds only in-frame clones, not every one. This table has around 60,000 clones, 82% appearing once. The sample consisted of CD4+ or CD8+ T cells sorted from blood, taken in a trial of the OX40 agonist ivuxolimab. These receptors all come from an adult with an advanced solid tumor such as melanoma, head and neck, liver or kidney cancer.

The chain recombines TRBV9 with TRBJ2-3; 10 bases line up with TRBD1. In germline, CDR1 is SGDLS, CDR2 YYNGEE. With 4 bases clipped from V and 3 bases from J, the junction kept 5 bases outside the gene matches. This CDR3 has 15 residues. The CDR3 DNA reads as TGTGCCAGCAGCCAACGACAGGGGGCTACAGATACGCAGTATTTT. Translated: CASSQRQGATDTQYF.

V gene TRBV11-3 combines with J gene TRBJ2-7; 11 positions match TRBD2. V lost 7 bases, J lost 0 bases, and 2 bases stayed unmatched. CDR1 and CDR2 (germline): SGHNT, YENEEA. This CDR3 contains 14 residues. The CDR3, as DNA: TGTGCCAGCATGGGGACTAGCGGCTCCTACGAGCAGTACTTC. Protein product: CASMGTSGSYEQYF.

The chain links TRBV11-3 to TRBJ2-4; tentatively, D is TRBD1 or TRBD2 (7 bases each). Germline CDR1 and CDR2: SGHNT and YENEEA. The CDR3 consists of 12 residues. The V end lost 3 bases, the J end lost 9 bases, and 9 bases lay between the germline ends. The CDR3 here is CASSFRGGIQYF. The CDR3 DNA follows: TGTGCCAGCAGCTTCAGGGGGGGCATTCAGTACTTC.

The chain has TRBV6-1 and TRBJ1-4; no reliable D call. Trimming removed 2 bases at V and 5 bases at J, with 12 bases between. Germline V gives CDR1 MNHNS, CDR2 SASEGT. CDR3 length equals 15 residues. The CDR3 DNA follows: TGTGCCAGCAGTGAAAATGGCCAGCCGAATGAAAAACTGTTTTTT. This encodes CASSENGQPNEKLFF.

This clone has a handful of counts. This chain uses TRBV5-1 with TRBJ2-1, with 7 positions matching TRBD2. Germline V gene data show CDR1 as SGHRS and CDR2 as YFSETQ. CDR3 length equals 15 residues. V gave up 4 bases and J gave up 4 bases; unmatched junction bases: 8. The CDR3 protein is CASSVTLAAYNEQFF. The DNA of the CDR3 is TGCGCCAGCAGCGTTACCCTAGCGGCTTACAATGAGCAGTTCTTC. Full variable domain (rest looked up from reference TRBV5-1 and TRBJ2-1): KAGVTQTPRYLIKTRGQQVTLSCSPISGHRSVSWYQQTPGQGLQFLFEYFSETQRNKGNFPGRFSGRQFSNSRSEMNVSTLELGDSALYLCASSVTLAAYNEQFFGPGTRLTVL.

The rearrangement joins TRBV6-4 to TRBJ2-1, with D possibly TRBD2 on 6 matching bases. Trimming took 4 bases from V and 4 from J, leaving 14 bases between them. Germline CDR1 reads MRHNA; CDR2 reads SNTAGT. The CDR3 loop spans 15 amino acids. CDR3 sequence: CASSASGRTYNEQFF. CDR3 nucleotide sequence: TGTGCCAGCAGTGCCTCAGGGAGGACTTACAATGAGCAGTTCTTC.

The V call is TRBV29-1, the J call TRBJ1-2; 7 bases are a match to TRBD1. This CDR3 region has 13 residues. CDR1 is SQVTM, CDR2 ANQGSEA, per germline. Losses at the gene ends were 4 bases for V and 5 bases for J; bases not matched to a gene: 7. The CDR3 spells CSVVVTGWYGYTF. The CDR3 region has the DNA TGCAGCGTTGTCGTGACAGGGTGGTATGGCTACACCTTC.

The J gene is TRBJ1-1, the V gene TRBV6-1; perhaps TRBD1 as D (5 bases). Germline V gene lookup returns CDR1 MNHNS and CDR2 SASEGT. There are 13 residues in the CDR3. The V end lost 5 bases, the J end lost 5 bases, and 12 bases lay between the germline ends. The CDR3: CASSSTGETEAFF. In DNA form, the CDR3 reads TGTGCCAGCAGTAGCACGGGGGAGACTGAAGCTTTCTTT.

The table lists this clone with a count of one. This sequence joins TRBV11-2 and TRBJ2-5, with no clear D. Germline lookup yields CDR1 SGHAT and CDR2 FQNNGV. V lost 5 bases and J lost 3, with 13 bases in between. This CDR3 comprises 14 residues. The CDR3 reads CASSQSRAKETQYF. In DNA, the CDR3 is TGTGCCAGCAGCCAATCAAGGGCTAAAGAGACCCAGTACTTC.

This clone was seen repeatedly, ten times or more. V gene TRBV11-2 combines with J gene TRBJ2-7; D is undetermined. The germline V gene has CDR1 SGHAT and CDR2 FQNNGV. Trimming shortened V by 6 bases and J by 6 bases, and 12 bases separated the two germline ends. The CDR3 has 12 residues. CDR3 nucleotide sequence: TGTGCCAGCAGGCCAATGACCGGCGAGCAGTACTTC. Its protein product is CASRPMTGEQYF.

The J gene is TRBJ1-5, the V gene TRBV7-3; 7 bases map to TRBD1. Germline V CDR1 and CDR2: SGHTA, FQGTGA. V lost 5 bases, J lost 3 bases, and 4 bases stayed unmatched. CDR3 size: 14 residues. In DNA form, the CDR3 reads TGTGCCAGCAGCCCAGGGGGAGTCAATCAGCCCCAGCATTTT. It codes for CASSPGGVNQPQHF. Full variable domain (outside the CDR3, taken from reference TRBV7-3 and TRBJ1-5): GAGVSQTPSNKVTEKGKYVELRCDPISGHTALYWYRQSLGQGPEFLIYFQGTGAADDSGLPNDRFFAVRPEGSVSTLKIQRTERGDSAVYLCASSPGGVNQPQHFGDGTRLSIL.

In its sample, this clone was seen once. The genes are TRBV30 and TRBJ2-5; D is unresolved. Germline assignment: CDR1 GTSNPN and CDR2 SVGIG (reference sequence). Deletions cut 3 bases from V and 4 bases from J, with 12 bases between. The CDR3 is 13 amino acids. CDR3 residues: CAWSQPSVETQYF. The CDR3 bases are TGTGCCTGGAGCCAACCTAGTGTAGAGACCCAGTACTTC.

The chain couples TRBV30 to TRBJ2-7, with unresolved D. With 3 bases removed from V and 4 bases from J, the gap between germline ends came to 7 bases. CDR3 length equals 11 residues. Per the germline V gene, CDR1 is GTSNPN and CDR2 is SVGIG (reference sequence). CDR3 coding DNA: TGTGCCTGGAGCGTGAGTTACGAGCAGTACTTC. This encodes CAWSVSYEQYF.

This chain uses TRBV27 with TRBJ2-1; a weak D match, TRBD2 (7 bases). The CDR3 sequence is 16 residues long. Germline CDR1 reads MNHEY; CDR2 reads SMNVEV (reference sequence). V lost 2 bases and J lost 0, with 11 bases in between. CDR3 sequence reads: CASSLRRGLSYNEQFF. The CDR3 region has the DNA TGTGCCAGCAGTTTAAGGCGGGGGCTCTCCTACAATGAGCAGTTCTTC.

The chain employs TRBV18 and TRBJ1-5; TRBD1 aligns across 10 bases. There are 14 residues in the CDR3. Per the germline V gene, CDR1 is KGHSH and CDR2 is LQKENI. Trimming removed 3 bases from V and 6 bases from J; junction bases left unmatched: 2. For the CDR3, the DNA is TGTGCCAGCTCACCGGGACAGGGGAGTCAGCCCCAGCATTTT. Amino acids: CASSPGQGSQPQHF.

The chain uses TRBV13 and TRBJ2-5; D is perhaps TRBD1 (6 bases). This CDR3 has 16 residues. Trimming left V 0 bases short and J 1 base short, with 12 bases between. Germline loops: CDR1 PRHDT, CDR2 FYEKMQ (reference sequence). CDR3 DNA: TGTGCCAGCAGCTTAGGAGGGGGACACCTCCAAGAGACCCAGTACTTC. Protein: CASSLGGGHLQETQYF. The full variable domain, rest sourced from reference TRBV13 and TRBJ2-5, is AAGVIQSPRHLIKEKRETATLKCYPIPRHDTVYWYQQGPGQDPQFLISFYEKMQSDKGSIPDRFSAQQFSDYHSELNMSSLELGDSALYFCASSLGGGHLQETQYFGPGTRLLVL.

This clone appeared a single time. This chain joins TRBV4-3 and TRBJ2-2; D gene uncertain. CDR3 size: 14 residues. Germline CDR1 LGHNA, CDR2 YSLEER. V was cut by 1 base and J by 6 bases, with 9 bases left in between. The CDR3 reads CASSQVVLAGELFF. For the CDR3, the DNA is TGCGCCAGCAGCCAAGTAGTCCTTGCCGGGGAGCTGTTTTTT.